The 8 T cell receptor beta chains below come from one sample, sequenced in a study of cytomegalovirus exposure and HLA in healthy donors. Primers: 60 Vbeta forward and 13 Jbeta reverse. Sequencing used immunoSEQ multiplex PCR; TCRdb keeps in-frame clones, though not all of them. This specimen shows 150,000 or so clones; the ten leading clones hold 1.6%. The sequencing input was PBMCs. Receptors originate from a woman aged 45-59 years in good health and CMV-seronegative.

The CDR3 nucleotides are TGCAGCGTTGCTCGGTCTGGTGAGCAGTTCTTC. Translating it yields CSVARSGEQFF. The chain links TRBV29-1 to TRBJ2-1; no reliable D call. V was shortened by 4 bases and J by 9 bases, with 10 bases between the two germline ends. The CDR3 consists of 11 residues. Germline V gene sequence: CDR1 SQVTM, CDR2 ANQGSEA.

The rearrangement uses TRBV15 and TRBJ1-5; 7 bases are shared with TRBD1. The CDR3 loop spans 14 amino acids. V shed 5 bases and J 1 base; nucleotides not matched to a gene: 2. Germline V CDR1 and CDR2: LNHNV, YYDKDF (reference sequence). CDR3 sequence: CATSSGQSNQPQHF. DNA of the CDR3: TGTGCCACCAGCTCGGGACAGAGCAATCAGCCCCAGCATTTT.

The J gene is TRBJ2-5, the V gene TRBV7-2; TRBD1 matches 7 bases. Trimming cost V 3 bases and J 5 bases; bases outside gene matches: 6. In germline, CDR1 is SGHTA, CDR2 FQGNSA. The CDR3 runs 14 residues. CDR3 bases: TGTGCCAGCAGCTTTCAAGGGGGCGCGGAGACCCAGTACTTC. Translation gives CASSFQGGAETQYF. The full variable domain, completed using reference TRBV7-2 and TRBJ2-5, is GAGVSQSPSNKVTEKGKDVELRCDPISGHTALYWYRQSLGQGLEFLIYFQGNSAPDKSGLPSDRFSAERTGGSVSTLTIQRTQQEDSAVYLCASSFQGGAETQYFGPGTRLLVL.

V usage is TRBV7-9 and J usage is TRBJ2-3, with D uncertain. This CDR3 spans 12 amino acids. Germline-derived CDR1 and CDR2 are SEHNR and FQNEAQ (reference sequence). Trimming cost V 1 base and J 5 bases, with 4 bases left between them. Here the CDR3 DNA reads TGTGCCAGCAGCTTAGATCGAGATACGCAGTATTTT. Amino acids: CASSLDRDTQYF.

The chain joins TRBV2 to TRBJ2-1, with D maybe TRBD2 (6 bases). This CDR3 is 16 amino acids long. Trimming stripped 8 bases from V and 0 bases from J, with 17 bases between. The V gene's germline CDR1 is SNHLY and CDR2 FYNNEI. The CDR3 DNA sequence: TGTGCCAGCCCCCCCCCTAGCGCCTACTCCTACAATGAGCAGTTCTTC. Translated: CASPPPSAYSYNEQFF.

This rearrangement joins TRBV4-1 to TRBJ2-3; the match to TRBD1 covers 8 bases. CDR1 is MGHRA, CDR2 YSYEKL, per germline. CDR3 length: 15 residues. V shed 1 base and J 2 bases; nucleotides not matched to a gene: 2. CDR3 region: CASSQGTGTTDTQYF. CDR3 DNA sequence: TGCGCCAGCAGCCAAGGGACAGGGACCACAGATACGCAGTATTTT.

A word on this clone: One junction end disagrees with the germline gene, perhaps due to a read error. This chain connects TRBV13 to TRBJ1-2, with 12 bases fitting TRBD1. This CDR3 has 15 amino acids. Germline V CDR1 and CDR2: PRHDT, FYEKMQ (reference sequence). In DNA form, the CDR3 reads TGTGCCAGCAGCATAGGGACAGGGGGCAGCTATGGCTACACCTTC. It encodes CASSIGTGGSYGYTF. Complete variable domain (other parts from reference TRBV13 and TRBJ1-2): AAGVIQSPRHLIKEKRETATLKCYPIPRHDTVYWYQQGPGQDPQFLISFYEKMQSDKGSIPDRFSAQQFSDYHSELNMSSLELGDSALYFCASSIGTGGSYGYTFGSGTRLTVV.

The V gene is TRBV19, the J gene TRBJ1-2, with 8 nucleotides matching TRBD1. V trimming: 1 base; J trimming: 2 bases; junction bases outside the gene matches: 0. Germline assignment: CDR1 LNHDA and CDR2 SQIVND (reference sequence). The CDR3 is 14 residues long. In DNA, the CDR3 is TGTGCCAGTAGTATAGGGGACAGGAACTATGGCTACACCTTC. Amino acids: CASSIGDRNYGYTF.